This TCR beta chain originates from a study of blood T cell repertoires in COVID-19. TCRdb keeps only in-frame clones here, not all; method: immunoSEQ multiplex PCR. The sample includes roughly 80,000 clones, approximately 80% seen only once; the top ten take roughly 18%. Germline-derived CDR1 and CDR2 are LNHDA and SQIVND (reference sequence). The length of the CDR3 is 15 residues. V lost 4 bases, J lost 10 bases, and 17 bases lay in between. The specimen was peripheral blood. V is TRBV19 and J is TRBJ1-6, with a tentative D call TRBD1 (6 bases). The origin of this receptor is a woman aged 55-70 years with acute or convalescent COVID-19. CDR3 bases: TGTGCCAGTAGTACTGACACAGGGAGTACGTCACCCCTCCACTTT. Encoded protein: CASSTDTGSTSPLHF.